This is a list of T cell receptor beta chains from one sample in a study of blood T cell repertoires in COVID-19. Clones were sequenced by immunoSEQ multiplex PCR, and TCRdb holds only the in-frame ones, with some missing. The table records under 150,000 clones, around 79% of them present only once. Sequencing was performed on peripheral blood. Source of these receptors: an older man with acute or convalescent COVID-19. Each CDR3 is given with its conserved first and last residue. The size field is filled for only some rows; it gives once, few, many or a size class.

TRBJ1-1,TRBV5-1,-,CASSLKGLNTEAFF
TRBJ1-6,TRBV4-1,-,CASSQDNTYDSPLHF
TRBJ1-1,TRBV7-9,-,CASSQGQGSTEAFF
TRBJ2-2,TRBV7-2,-,CASSSSRGGGELFF
TRBJ1-4,TRBV12-3/TRBV12-4,-,CASSRGANEKLFF
TRBJ1-2,TRBV11-1,-,CASSPVERGIGYTF
TRBJ2-2,TRBV5-6,-,CASSLVGHLTNTGELFF
TRBJ2-2,TRBV10-3,-,CAISESGGPGELFF
TRBJ2-3,TRBV12-3/TRBV12-4,-,CASSRLAVDTQYF
TRBJ2-1,TRBV6-6,once,CASRGLVGGQYNEQFF
TRBJ1-2,TRBV28,-,CASRGDRGPPGGYGYTF
TRBJ2-5,TRBV30,-,CAWSERDSQYF
TRBJ1-4,TRBV4-1,-,CASSPTSTNEKLFF
TRBJ2-3,TRBV7-2,-,CASSPQFGGAADTQYF
TRBJ1-2,TRBV18,-,CASSPGQGMGGYTF
TRBJ2-5,TRBV5-6,few,CASSHLRTGGQETQYF
TRBJ1-6,TRBV27,-,CASSLTGSSYNSPLHF
TRBJ2-7,TRBV2,-,CASSFRGDEQYF
TRBJ2-7,TRBV10-3,-,CAISESSSLRRSYEQYF
TRBJ1-2,TRBV14,-,CASSQRRNYGYTF
TRBJ2-7,TRBV29-1,-,CSVDGVFSYEQYF
TRBJ2-3,TRBV6-5,-,CASSYRGGGATDTQYF
TRBJ1-3,TRBV18,once,CASFVGNSGNTIYF
TRBJ2-7,TRBV6-5,-,CASIRTGDSAEQYF
TRBJ2-4,TRBV18,once,CASSPPSGLAKNIQYF
TRBJ2-2,TRBV7-6,-,CATSTGELFF
TRBJ2-6,TRBV5-1,-,CASSLAQDSGANVLTF
TRBJ2-3,TRBV3-1/TRBV3-2,once,CASSPTGGSTDTQYF
TRBJ1-3,TRBV7-9,once,CASSFGRSSGNTIYF
TRBJ1-2,TRBV5-4,-,CASSLGGARSAYGYTF
TRBJ2-1,TRBV5-4,-,CASRGQGSNEQFF
TRBJ2-3,TRBV5-5,-,CASSPTGSRVDTQYF
TRBJ2-2,TRBV3-1/TRBV3-2,-,CASSLLPGGHNTGELFF
TRBJ2-5,TRBV5-1,-,CASSTGLGETQYF
TRBJ2-1,TRBV3-1/TRBV3-2,-,CASSQAGTGGWGEQFF